This T cell receptor beta chain was found in a study of blood T cell repertoires in COVID-19. This CDR3 spans 16 amino acids. V lost 3 bases to trimming and J lost 2 bases, with 16 bases between them. Germline CDR1 is MNHNS and CDR2 is SASEGT. Measured with immunoSEQ multiplex PCR; TCRdb has only the in-frame clones, and not every one. The sample has over 85,000 clones; about 90% are singletons. Sample: peripheral blood. The chain employs TRBV6-1 and TRBJ1-1; perhaps TRBD1 as D (5 bases). The TCR originated in a human donor with COVID-19, enrolled during active disease. The donor label of this sample is uncertain. CDR3 DNA: TGTGCCAGCAGTGATCCCGGACAACTACCCAACACTGAAGCTTTCTTT. Translation gives CASSDPGQLPNTEAFF.